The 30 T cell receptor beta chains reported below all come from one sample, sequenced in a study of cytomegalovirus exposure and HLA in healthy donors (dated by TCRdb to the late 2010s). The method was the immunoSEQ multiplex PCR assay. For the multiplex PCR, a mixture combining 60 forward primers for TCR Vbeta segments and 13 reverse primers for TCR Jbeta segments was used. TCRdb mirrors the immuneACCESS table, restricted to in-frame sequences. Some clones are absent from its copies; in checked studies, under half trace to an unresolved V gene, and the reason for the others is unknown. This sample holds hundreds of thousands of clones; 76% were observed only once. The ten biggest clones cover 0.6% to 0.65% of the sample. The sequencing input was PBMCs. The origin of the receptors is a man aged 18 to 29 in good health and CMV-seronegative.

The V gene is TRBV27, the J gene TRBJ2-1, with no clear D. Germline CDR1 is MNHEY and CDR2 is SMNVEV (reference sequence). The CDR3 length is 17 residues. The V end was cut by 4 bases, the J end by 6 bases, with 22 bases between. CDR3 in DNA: TGTGCCAGCAGTTCTTTGGCGACAAGTGTTTCCGCCAATGAGCAGTTCTTC. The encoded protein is CASSSLATSVSANEQFF.

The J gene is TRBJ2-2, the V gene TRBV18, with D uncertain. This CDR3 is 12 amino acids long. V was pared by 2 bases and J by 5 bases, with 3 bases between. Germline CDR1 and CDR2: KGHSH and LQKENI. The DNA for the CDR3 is TGTGCCAGCTCACCAGCGACCGGGGAGCTGTTTTTT. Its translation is CASSPATGELFF.

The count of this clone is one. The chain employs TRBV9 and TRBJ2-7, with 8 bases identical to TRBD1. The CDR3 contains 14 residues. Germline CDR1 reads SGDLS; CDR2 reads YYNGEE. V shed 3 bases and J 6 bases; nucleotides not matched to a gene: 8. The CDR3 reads CASSGTGGRSEQYF. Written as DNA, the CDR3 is TGTGCCAGCAGCGGCACAGGGGGAAGGAGCGAGCAGTACTTC.

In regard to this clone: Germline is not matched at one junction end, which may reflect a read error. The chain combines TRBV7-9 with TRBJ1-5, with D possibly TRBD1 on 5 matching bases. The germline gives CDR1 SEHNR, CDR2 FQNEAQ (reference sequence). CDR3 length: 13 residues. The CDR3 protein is CSSSLGAGQPQHF. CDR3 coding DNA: TGTTCCAGCAGCTTAGGGGCGGGTCAGCCCCAGCATTTT.

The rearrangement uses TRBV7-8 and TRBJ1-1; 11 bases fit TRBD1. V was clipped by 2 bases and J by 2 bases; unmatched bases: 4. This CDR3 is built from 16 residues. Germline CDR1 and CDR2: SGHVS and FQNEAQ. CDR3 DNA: TGTGCCAGCAGCTTATTGGGACAGGGGGTAAACACTGAAGCTTTCTTT. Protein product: CASSLLGQGVNTEAFF.

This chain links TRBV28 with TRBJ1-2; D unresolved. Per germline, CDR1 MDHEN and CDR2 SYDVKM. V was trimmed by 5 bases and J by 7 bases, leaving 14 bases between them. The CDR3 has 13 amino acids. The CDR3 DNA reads TGTGCCAGCAGTCCTCCCAATGGAGGTGGCTACACCTTC. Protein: CASSPPNGGGYTF.

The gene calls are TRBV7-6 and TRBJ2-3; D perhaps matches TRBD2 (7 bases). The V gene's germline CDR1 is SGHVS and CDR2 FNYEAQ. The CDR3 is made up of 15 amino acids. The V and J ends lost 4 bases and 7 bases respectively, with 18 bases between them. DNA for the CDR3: TGTGCCAGCAGCTCCCTCCCCCCGGGGGGCAATACGCAGTATTTT. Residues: CASSSLPPGGNTQYF.

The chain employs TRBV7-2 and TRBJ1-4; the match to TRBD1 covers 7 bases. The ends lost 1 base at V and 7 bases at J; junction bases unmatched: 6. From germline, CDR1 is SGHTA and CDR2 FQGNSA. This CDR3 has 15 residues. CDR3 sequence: CASSLEGAVGEKLFF. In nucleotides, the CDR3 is TGTGCCAGCAGCTTAGAGGGGGCGGTCGGTGAAAAACTGTTTTTT.

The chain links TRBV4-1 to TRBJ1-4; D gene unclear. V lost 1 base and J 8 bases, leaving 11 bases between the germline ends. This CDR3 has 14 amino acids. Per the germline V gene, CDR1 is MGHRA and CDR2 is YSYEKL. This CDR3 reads CASSQVLSREKLFF. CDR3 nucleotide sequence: TGCGCCAGCAGCCAAGTGTTGAGTCGCGAAAAACTGTTTTTT.

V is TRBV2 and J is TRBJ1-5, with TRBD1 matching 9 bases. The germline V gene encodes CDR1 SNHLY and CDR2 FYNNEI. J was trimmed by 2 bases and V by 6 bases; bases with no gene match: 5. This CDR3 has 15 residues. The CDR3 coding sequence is TGTGCCAGCAGCTCGGACAGGGGTGGCAATCAGCCCCAGCATTTT. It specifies CASSSDRGGNQPQHF.

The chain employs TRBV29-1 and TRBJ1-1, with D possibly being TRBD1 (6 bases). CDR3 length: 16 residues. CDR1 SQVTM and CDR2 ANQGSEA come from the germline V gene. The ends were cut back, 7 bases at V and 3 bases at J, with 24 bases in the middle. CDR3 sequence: CSARSRGAAGDTEAFF. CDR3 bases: TGCAGCGCCAGGTCTCGGGGGGCGGCCGGGGACACTGAAGCTTTCTTT.

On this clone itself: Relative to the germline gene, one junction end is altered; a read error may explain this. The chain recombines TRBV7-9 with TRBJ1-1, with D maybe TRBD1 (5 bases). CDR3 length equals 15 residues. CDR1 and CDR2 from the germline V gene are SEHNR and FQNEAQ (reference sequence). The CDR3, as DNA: TGTTCCAGCAGCTTAGCTACAGGCGAGAACACTGAAGCTTTCTTT. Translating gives CSSSLATGENTEAFF.

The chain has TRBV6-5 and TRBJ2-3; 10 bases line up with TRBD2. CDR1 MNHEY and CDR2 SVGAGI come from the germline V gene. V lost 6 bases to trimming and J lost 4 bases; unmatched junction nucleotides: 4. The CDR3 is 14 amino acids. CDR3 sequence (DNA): TGTGCCAGCAGGGGAGCGGGAGGGCCAGATACGCAGTATTTT. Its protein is CASRGAGGPDTQYF.

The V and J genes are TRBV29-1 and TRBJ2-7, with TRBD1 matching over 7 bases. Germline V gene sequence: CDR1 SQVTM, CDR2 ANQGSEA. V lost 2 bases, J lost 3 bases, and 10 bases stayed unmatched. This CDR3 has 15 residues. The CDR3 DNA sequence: TGCAGCGTTGAACTGATGACAGGGCGTAACTACGAGCAGTACTTC. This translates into CSVELMTGRNYEQYF.

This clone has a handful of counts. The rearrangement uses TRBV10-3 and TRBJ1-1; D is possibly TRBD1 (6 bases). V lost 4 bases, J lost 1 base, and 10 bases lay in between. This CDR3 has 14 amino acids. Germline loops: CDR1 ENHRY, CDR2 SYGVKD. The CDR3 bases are TGTGCCATCAGTGGGACAGTGGAGAACACTGAAGCTTTCTTT. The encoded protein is CAISGTVENTEAFF.

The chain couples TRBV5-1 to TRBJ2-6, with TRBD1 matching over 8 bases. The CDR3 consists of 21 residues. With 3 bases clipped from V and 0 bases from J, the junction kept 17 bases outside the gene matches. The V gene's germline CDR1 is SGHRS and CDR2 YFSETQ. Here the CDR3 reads CASSSHPLDRGLISGANVLTF. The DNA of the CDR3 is TGCGCCAGCAGCTCCCACCCTCTTGACAGGGGTTTAATCTCTGGGGCCAACGTCCTGACTTTC.

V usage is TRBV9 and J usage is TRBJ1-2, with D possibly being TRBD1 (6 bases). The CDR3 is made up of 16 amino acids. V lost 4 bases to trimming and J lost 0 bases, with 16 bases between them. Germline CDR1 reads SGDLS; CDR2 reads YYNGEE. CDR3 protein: CASSLGGGPTNYGYTF. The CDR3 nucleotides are TGTGCCAGCAGCCTCGGGGGGGGGCCGACTAACTATGGCTACACCTTC.

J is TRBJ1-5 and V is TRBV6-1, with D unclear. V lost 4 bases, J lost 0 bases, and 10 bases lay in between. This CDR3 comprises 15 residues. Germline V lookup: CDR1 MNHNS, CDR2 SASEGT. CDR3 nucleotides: TGTGCCAGCAGTGTGATGAGGAGTAGCAATCAGCCCCAGCATTTT. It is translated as CASSVMRSSNQPQHF.

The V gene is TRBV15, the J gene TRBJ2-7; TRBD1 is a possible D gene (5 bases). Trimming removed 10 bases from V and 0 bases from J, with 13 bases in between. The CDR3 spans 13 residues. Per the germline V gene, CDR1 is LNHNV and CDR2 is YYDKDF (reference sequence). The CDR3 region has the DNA TGTGCCAGCCGACAGACAAGCTCCTACGAGCAGTACTTC. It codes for CASRQTSSYEQYF. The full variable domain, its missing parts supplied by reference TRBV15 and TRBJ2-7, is DAMVIQNPRYQVTQFGKPVTLSCSQTLNHNVMYWYQQKSSQAPKLLFHYYDKDFNNEADTPDNFQSRRPNTSFCFLDIRSPGLGDTAMYLCASRQTSSYEQYFGPGTRLTVT.

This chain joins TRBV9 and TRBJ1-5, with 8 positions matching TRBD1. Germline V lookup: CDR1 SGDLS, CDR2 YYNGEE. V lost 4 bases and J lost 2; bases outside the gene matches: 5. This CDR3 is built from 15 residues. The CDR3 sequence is CASSLTGGGNQPQHF. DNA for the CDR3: TGTGCCAGCAGCCTTACAGGGGGAGGCAATCAGCCCCAGCATTTT.

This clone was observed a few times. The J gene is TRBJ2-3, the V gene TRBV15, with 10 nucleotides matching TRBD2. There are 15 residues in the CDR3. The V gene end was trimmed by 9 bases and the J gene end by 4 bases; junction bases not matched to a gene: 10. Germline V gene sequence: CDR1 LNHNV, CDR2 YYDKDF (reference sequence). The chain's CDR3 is CATSSGRAGADTQYF. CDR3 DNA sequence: TGTGCCACGTCCAGCGGGAGGGCCGGCGCAGATACGCAGTATTTT.

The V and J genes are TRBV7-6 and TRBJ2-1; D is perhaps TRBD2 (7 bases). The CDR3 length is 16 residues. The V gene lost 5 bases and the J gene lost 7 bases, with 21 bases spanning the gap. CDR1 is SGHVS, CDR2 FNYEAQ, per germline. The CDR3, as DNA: TGTGCCAGCAGCCCCCAGGGGCTAGCGGCTTCGAATGAGCAGTTCTTC. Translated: CASSPQGLAASNEQFF.

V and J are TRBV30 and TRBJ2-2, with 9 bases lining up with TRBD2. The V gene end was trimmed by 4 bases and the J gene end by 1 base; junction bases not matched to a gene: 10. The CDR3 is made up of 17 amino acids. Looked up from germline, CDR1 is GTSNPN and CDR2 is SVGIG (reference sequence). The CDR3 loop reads CAWNSGSTNLNTGELFF. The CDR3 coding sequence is TGTGCCTGGAATAGCGGGAGCACGAACTTGAACACCGGGGAGCTGTTTTTT.

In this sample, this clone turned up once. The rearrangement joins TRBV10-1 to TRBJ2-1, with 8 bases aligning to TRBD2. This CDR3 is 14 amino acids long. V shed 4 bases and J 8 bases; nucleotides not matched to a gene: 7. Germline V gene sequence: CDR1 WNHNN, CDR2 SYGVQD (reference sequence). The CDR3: CASSAGRVHDEQFF. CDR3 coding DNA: TGCGCCAGCAGTGCCGGGAGGGTTCACGATGAGCAGTTCTTC.

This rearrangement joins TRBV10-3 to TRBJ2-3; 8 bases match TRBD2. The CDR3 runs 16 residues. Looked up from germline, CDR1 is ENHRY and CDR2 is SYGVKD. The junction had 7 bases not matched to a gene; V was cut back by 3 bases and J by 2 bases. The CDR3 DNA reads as TGTGCCATCAGTGAAGGGCTAGCGGGTTCCACAGATACGCAGTATTTT. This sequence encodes CAISEGLAGSTDTQYF.

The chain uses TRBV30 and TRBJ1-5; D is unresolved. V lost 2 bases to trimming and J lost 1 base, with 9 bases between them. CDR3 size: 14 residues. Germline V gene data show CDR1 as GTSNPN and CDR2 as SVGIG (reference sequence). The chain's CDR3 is CAWSPGSSNQPQHF. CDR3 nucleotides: TGTGCCTGGAGTCCGGGTTCGAGCAATCAGCCCCAGCATTTT.

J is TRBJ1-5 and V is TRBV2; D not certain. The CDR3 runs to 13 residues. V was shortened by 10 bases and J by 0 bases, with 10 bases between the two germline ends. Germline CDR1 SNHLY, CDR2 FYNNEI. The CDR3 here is CATSLYSNQPQHF. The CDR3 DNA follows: TGTGCCACCTCCCTCTATAGCAATCAGCCCCAGCATTTT.

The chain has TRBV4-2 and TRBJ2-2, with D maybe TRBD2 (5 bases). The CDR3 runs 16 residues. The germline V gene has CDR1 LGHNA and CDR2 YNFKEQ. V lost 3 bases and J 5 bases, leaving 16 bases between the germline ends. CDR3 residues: CASSQMDFYITGELFF. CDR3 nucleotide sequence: TGTGCCAGCAGCCAGATGGACTTTTACATAACCGGGGAGCTGTTTTTT.

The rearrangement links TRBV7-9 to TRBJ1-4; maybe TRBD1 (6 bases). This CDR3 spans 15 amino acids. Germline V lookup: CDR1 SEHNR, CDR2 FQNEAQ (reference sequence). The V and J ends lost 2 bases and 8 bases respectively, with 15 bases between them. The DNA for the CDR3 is TGTGCCAGCAGCTTAATTGGGGGCGGTGGCGAAAAACTGTTTTTT. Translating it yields CASSLIGGGGEKLFF.

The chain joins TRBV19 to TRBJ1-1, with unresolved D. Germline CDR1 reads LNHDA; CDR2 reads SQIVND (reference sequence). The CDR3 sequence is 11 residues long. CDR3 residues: CATNLNTEAFF. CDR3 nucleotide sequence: TGTGCGACTAACCTGAACACTGAAGCTTTCTTT. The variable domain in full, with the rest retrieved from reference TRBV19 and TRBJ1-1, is DGGITQSPKYLFRKEGQNVTLSCEQNLNHDAMYWYRQDPGQGLRLIYYSQIVNDFQKGDIAEGYSVSREKKESFPLTVTSAQKNPTAFYLCATNLNTEAFFGQGTRLTVV.